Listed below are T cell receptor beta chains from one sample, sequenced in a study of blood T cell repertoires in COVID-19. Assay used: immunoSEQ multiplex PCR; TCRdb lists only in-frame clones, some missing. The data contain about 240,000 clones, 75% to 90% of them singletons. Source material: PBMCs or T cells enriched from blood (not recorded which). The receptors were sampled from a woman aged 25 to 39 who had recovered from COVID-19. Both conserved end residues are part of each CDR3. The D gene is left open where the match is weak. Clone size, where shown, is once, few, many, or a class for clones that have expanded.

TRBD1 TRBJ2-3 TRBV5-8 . CASSLSGQVDTDTQYF TGTGCCAGCAGCTTGTCGGGACAGGTGGACACAGATACGCAGTATTTT
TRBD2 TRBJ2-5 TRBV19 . CASSYSGVPGRTQYF TGTGCCAGTAGCTATAGCGGGGTCCCGGGTCGGACCCAGTACTTC
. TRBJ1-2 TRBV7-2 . CASSRGPNEYYGYTF TGTGCCAGCAGTAGAGGCCCGAACGAGTACTATGGCTACACCTTC
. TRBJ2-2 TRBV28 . CASGKTGLNTGELFF TGTGCCAGCGGCAAGACTGGGTTGAACACCGGGGAGCTGTTTTTT
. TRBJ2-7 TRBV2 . CASSEGDWYEQYF TGTGCCAGCAGTGAAGGGGACTGGTACGAGCAGTACTTC
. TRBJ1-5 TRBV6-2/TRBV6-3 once CASSLESSNQPQHF TGTGCCAGCAGCCTTGAGTCTAGCAATCAGCCCCAGCATTTT
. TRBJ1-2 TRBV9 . CASSIRVHYGYTF TGTGCCAGCTCTATCCGGGTTCACTATGGCTACACCTTC
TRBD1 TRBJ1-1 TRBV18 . CASSQQGMNTEAFF TGTGCCAGCTCCCAACAGGGGATGAACACTGAAGCTTTCTTT
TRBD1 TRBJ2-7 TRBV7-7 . CASSLGQKYEQYF TGTGCTAGCAGCCTGGGACAGAAGTACGAGCAGTACTTC
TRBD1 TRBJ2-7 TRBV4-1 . CASSQITGVHDEQYF TGCGCCAGCAGCCAAATTACAGGGGTTCACGACGAGCAGTACTTC
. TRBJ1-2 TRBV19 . CASSILPGLDGYTF TGTGCCAGTAGTATACTCCCAGGGTTGGATGGCTACACCTTC
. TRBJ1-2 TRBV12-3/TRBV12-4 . CASSNRGAEGYTF TGTGCCAGCAGCAATCGGGGGGCTGAGGGCTACACCTTC
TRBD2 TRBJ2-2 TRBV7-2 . CASSLGLAGGNTGELFF TGTGCCAGCAGTCTGGGACTAGCGGGAGGGAACACCGGGGAGCTGTTTTTT
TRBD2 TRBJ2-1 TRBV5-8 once CASSLMAGGSAEQFF TGTGCCAGCAGCTTGATGGCGGGAGGGTCGGCTGAGCAGTTCTTC
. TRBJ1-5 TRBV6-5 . CASSYGLLWPQHF TGTGCCAGCAGTTACGGCTTGTTGTGGCCCCAGCATTTT
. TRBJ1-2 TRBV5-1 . CASSSGTLGAADGYTF TGCGCCAGCAGCAGCGGGACACTAGGGGCTGCGGATGGCTACACCTTC
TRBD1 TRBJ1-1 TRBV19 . CASTWGQENTEAFF TGTGCCAGTACGTGGGGACAGGAGAACACTGAAGCTTTCTTT
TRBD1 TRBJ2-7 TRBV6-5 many CASKIGTGGDNEQYF TGTGCCAGCAAGATAGGGACAGGGGGCGACAACGAGCAGTACTTC
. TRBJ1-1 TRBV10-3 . CAISEPYTEAFF TGTGCCATCAGTGAGCCGTACACTGAAGCTTTCTTT
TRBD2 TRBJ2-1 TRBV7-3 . CASSGSRPYNEQFF TGTGCCAGTAGCGGGAGTCGGCCCTACAATGAGCAGTTCTTC
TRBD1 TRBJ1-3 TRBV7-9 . CASSLGQASGNTIYF TGTGCCAGCAGCCTGGGACAGGCCTCTGGAAACACCATATATTTT
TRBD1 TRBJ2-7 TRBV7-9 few CASSFGQAYEQYF TGTGCCAGCAGCTTCGGACAGGCCTACGAGCAGTACTTC
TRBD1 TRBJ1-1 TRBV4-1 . CASSQLQGMNTEAFF TGCGCCAGCAGCCAACTACAGGGGATGAACACTGAAGCTTTCTTT
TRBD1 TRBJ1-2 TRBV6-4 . CASSDSTGGSYGYTF TGTGCCAGCAGTGATTCGACAGGGGGCAGCTATGGCTACACCTTC
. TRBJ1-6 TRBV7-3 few CASSLTADSPLHF TGTGCCAGCAGCTTAACGGCGGATTCACCCCTCCACTTT
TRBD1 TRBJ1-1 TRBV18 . CASSGGQGALANTEAFF TGTGCCAGCTCGGGGGGACAGGGGGCTTTAGCGAACACTGAAGCTTTCTTT
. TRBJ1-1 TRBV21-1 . CASSTYRSRDTEAFF TGTGCCAGCAGCACCTACAGGTCTAGGGACACTGAAGCTTTCTTT
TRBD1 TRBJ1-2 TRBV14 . CASSQEGQGDYGYTF TGTGCCAGCAGCCAAGAGGGACAGGGGGACTATGGCTACACCTTC
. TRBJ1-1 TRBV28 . CASTFPGSNTEAFF TGTGCCAGCACTTTCCCTGGGAGTAACACTGAAGCTTTCTTT
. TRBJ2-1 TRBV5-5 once CASSPAGEGRNEQFF TGTGCCAGCAGCCCCGCCGGGGAAGGGAGGAATGAGCAGTTCTTC
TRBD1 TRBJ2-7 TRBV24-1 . CATSGGTDYEQYF TGTGCCACCAGTGGTGGGACAGACTACGAGCAGTACTTC
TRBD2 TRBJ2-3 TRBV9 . CASSARGGDSDTQYF TGTGCCAGCAGCGCCCGTGGGGGGGATTCAGATACGCAGTATTTT
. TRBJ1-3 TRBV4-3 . CASSQDLSGYATGNTIYF TGCGCCAGCAGCCAAGATTTGTCGGGGTATGCCACTGGAAACACCATATATTTT
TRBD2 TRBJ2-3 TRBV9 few CASSGGLRRGRSGSPDTQYF TGTGCCAGCAGCGGAGGCCTTCGGCGGGGGCGTAGCGGGAGCCCAGATACGCAGTATTTT
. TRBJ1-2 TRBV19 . CASSIGAFNYGYTF TGTGCCAGTAGTATTGGGGCATTTAACTATGGCTACACCTTC
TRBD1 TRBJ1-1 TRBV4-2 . CASSPTGGRTEAFF TGTGCCAGCAGCCCGACAGGGGGTAGGACTGAAGCTTTCTTT
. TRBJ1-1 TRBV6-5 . CASSYRGSTEAFF TGTGCCAGCAGTTACAGGGGAAGCACTGAAGCTTTCTTT
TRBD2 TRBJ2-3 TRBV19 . CASSINLAGGPDTQYF TGTGCCAGTAGTATTAATCTAGCGGGAGGGCCAGATACGCAGTATTTT
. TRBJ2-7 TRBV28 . CASSLVNEQYF TGTGCCAGCAGTTTAGTAAACGAGCAGTACTTC
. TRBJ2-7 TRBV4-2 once CASSQSRTDLYEQYF TGTGCCAGCAGCCAATCCCGGACAGATTTATACGAGCAGTACTTC
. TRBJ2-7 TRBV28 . CASSPGGPSPYEQYF TGTGCCAGCAGCCCCGGAGGGCCGAGCCCCTACGAGCAGTACTTC
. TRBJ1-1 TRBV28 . CASRVRGFEAFF TGTGCCAGCAGGGTCCGAGGTTTTGAAGCTTTCTTT
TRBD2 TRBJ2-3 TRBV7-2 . CASSGRAGADTQYF TGTGCCAGCAGCGGAAGGGCGGGAGCAGATACGCAGTATTTT
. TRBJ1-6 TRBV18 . CASSPSDSVNSPLHF TGTGCCAGCTCACCGTCAGACAGCGTGAATTCACCCCTCCACTTT